Listed below are T cell receptor beta chains from one sample, sequenced in a study of blood T cell repertoires in COVID-19. The protocol was immunoSEQ multiplex PCR, while the TCRdb copy is restricted to in-frame clones and leaves out a portion. The sample includes roughly 160,000 clones, roughly 86% of them seen just once. The sample comprised peripheral blood. The receptor source for this set is a woman older than 75 with COVID-19, enrolled during active disease. CDR3s include the opening cysteine and the closing phenylalanine or tryptophan. The D gene is left open where the match is weak. The size of a clone is reported for some rows only, either as once, few or many, or as a class for expanded clones.

V	J	D	size	CDR3	DNA
TRBV19	TRBJ1-5	NA	few	CASTAGDQWQPQHF	TGTGCCAGTACGGCGGGGGATCAATGGCAGCCCCAGCATTTT
TRBV7-7	TRBJ2-5	TRBD2	NA	CASSPSGSQQETQYF	TGTGCCAGCAGCCCCAGCGGGAGCCAACAAGAGACCCAGTACTTC
TRBV6-5	TRBJ1-2	NA	once	CASSYEQGDGYTF	TGTGCCAGCAGTTACGAGCAGGGTGATGGCTACACCTTC
TRBV5-6	TRBJ2-7	TRBD1	NA	CASSLLQGATYEQYF	TGTGCCAGCAGCTTGTTACAGGGGGCGACCTACGAGCAGTACTTC
TRBV19	TRBJ2-1	NA	NA	CASSISGSSYNEQFF	TGTGCCAGTAGTATAAGCGGGTCGAGTTACAATGAGCAGTTCTTC
TRBV7-9	TRBJ2-1	TRBD1	NA	CASSLETGVNEQFF	TGTGCCAGCAGCTTAGAAACAGGGGTAAATGAGCAGTTCTTC
TRBV18	TRBJ1-4	TRBD1	NA	CASSRQGEKGHEKLFF	TGTGCCAGCTCTCGACAGGGGGAGAAAGGTCATGAAAAACTGTTTTTT
TRBV27	TRBJ1-6	TRBD1	NA	CASSLDRGAYNSPLHF	TGTGCCAGCAGCCTAGACAGGGGAGCCTATAATTCACCCCTCCACTTT
TRBV28	TRBJ1-3	TRBD1	NA	CASSSPQGAGNTIYF	TGTGCCAGCAGTTCACCTCAGGGGGCCGGAAACACCATATATTTT
TRBV6-1	TRBJ1-3	TRBD1	once	CASSGGRGASGNTIYF	TGTGCCAGCAGTGGGGGCAGGGGGGCCTCTGGAAACACCATATATTTT
TRBV11-2	TRBJ2-1	TRBD1	few	CASSLSAPGTGESSEQFF	TGTGCCAGCAGCTTATCGGCGCCTGGGACAGGGGAAAGTTCGGAGCAGTTCTTC
TRBV18	TRBJ1-1	NA	NA	CASSLPGQWTEAFF	TGTGCCAGCTCACTACCGGGACAATGGACTGAAGCTTTCTTT
TRBV20-1	TRBJ2-1	TRBD2	NA	CSASAVGGDEQFF	TGCAGTGCTAGTGCGGTTGGGGGGGATGAGCAGTTCTTC
TRBV6-4	TRBJ1-2	NA	NA	CASSDPELASRDYGYTF	TGTGCCAGCAGTGACCCCGAGTTGGCTTCCCGGGACTATGGCTACACCTTC
TRBV5-4	TRBJ1-4	NA	NA	CASSLQGATNEKLFF	TGTGCCAGCAGCTTACAGGGAGCAACTAATGAAAAACTGTTTTTT
TRBV7-9	TRBJ2-1	NA	NA	CASSLVLRGHHNEQFF	TGTGCCAGCAGCTTAGTGTTGAGAGGCCACCACAATGAGCAGTTCTTC
TRBV18	TRBJ2-1	NA	once	CASSPPSSDEQFF	TGTGCCAGCTCACCCCCTAGCAGCGATGAGCAGTTCTTC
TRBV14	TRBJ2-5	NA	NA	CASSPGYHPQTQYF	TGTGCCAGCAGCCCGGGGTACCACCCCCAGACCCAGTACTTC
TRBV19	TRBJ1-1	TRBD1	NA	CASRSDRGTLSSAEAFF	TGTGCCAGTAGATCCGACAGGGGGACCCTTTCGAGCGCTGAAGCTTTCTTT
TRBV28	TRBJ2-1	NA	NA	CATRKSREHNEQFF	TGTGCCACACGGAAGAGCCGGGAGCACAATGAGCAGTTCTTC